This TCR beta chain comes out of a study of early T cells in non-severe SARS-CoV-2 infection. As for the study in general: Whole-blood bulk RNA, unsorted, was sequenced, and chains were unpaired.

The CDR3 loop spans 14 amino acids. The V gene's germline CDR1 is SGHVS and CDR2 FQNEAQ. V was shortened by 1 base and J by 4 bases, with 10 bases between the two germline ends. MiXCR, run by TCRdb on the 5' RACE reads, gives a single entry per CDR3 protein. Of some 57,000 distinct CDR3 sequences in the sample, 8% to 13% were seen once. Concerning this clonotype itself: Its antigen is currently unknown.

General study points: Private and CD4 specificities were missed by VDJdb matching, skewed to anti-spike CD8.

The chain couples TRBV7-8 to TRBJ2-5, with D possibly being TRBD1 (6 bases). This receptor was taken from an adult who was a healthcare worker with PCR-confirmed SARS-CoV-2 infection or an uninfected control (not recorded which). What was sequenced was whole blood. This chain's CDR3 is CASSLVGAGETQYF. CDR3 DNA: TGTGCCAGCAGCTTAGTGGGGGCCGGAGAGACCCAGTACTTC.